This T cell receptor beta chain was recorded in a study of blood T cell repertoires in COVID-19. The CDR3 is made up of 12 amino acids. Per germline, CDR1 LGHDT and CDR2 YNNKEL (reference sequence). Measured with immunoSEQ multiplex PCR; TCRdb has only the in-frame clones, and not every one. The sample has 93,000 or so clones; more than 75% are singletons. This clone was detected only a few times. The junction shows a germline mismatch at one end, possibly a read error. V and J are TRBV3-1 (or the pseudogene TRBV3-2) and TRBJ2-7; 12 nucleotides agree with TRBD2. The clonotype comes from a human donor in a cohort sampled during active COVID-19. Sequenced: peripheral blood. In DNA form, the CDR3 reads TGCGCTAGCGGGGGGGCCCGTCGGGAGCAGTACTTC. It yields the protein CASGGARREQYF.